Listed here are 25 T cell receptor beta chains from one sample, sequenced in a study of CD8 T cells in Susac syndrome. Random hexamers were used to reverse transcribe an amount of about 0.5 to 1 ug RNA. A single record per CDR3 protein comes from TCRdb applying MiXCR to the immunoSEQ multiplex PCR reads. This sample yields under 200,000 distinct CDR3 sequences, of which about 96% are seen a single time; around 0.12% belongs to the top ten. The sequenced sample consisted of CD4+ T cells from PBMCs. The origin of the receptors is a human donor with Susac syndrome.

The chain employs TRBV3-1 and TRBJ2-1; D is unresolved. This CDR3 has 14 amino acids. Looked up from germline, CDR1 is LGHDT and CDR2 is YNNKEL (reference sequence). V lost 1 base and J lost 9, with 13 bases in between. The CDR3 DNA is TGTGCCAGCAGCCAAGTTTTCTCGAGTCCTGAGCAGTTCTTC. It specifies CASSQVFSSPEQFF.

This clonotype was found once. The chain couples TRBV27 to TRBJ2-3; 8 bases line up with TRBD2. This CDR3 has 16 residues. V shed 5 bases and J 4 bases; nucleotides not matched to a gene: 11. The germline V gene encodes CDR1 MNHEY and CDR2 SMNVEV (reference sequence). The CDR3 nucleotides read TGTGCCAGCAGTCCGAGGGGCGGGAGGAGATCAGATACGCAGTATTTT. It encodes CASSPRGGRRSDTQYF.

The chain has TRBV20-1 and TRBJ1-2; TRBD1 aligns across 11 bases. The CDR3 consists of 16 residues. The V segment lost 5 bases and the J segment 3 bases; nucleotides outside the gene matches: 11. The germline V gene has CDR1 DFQATT and CDR2 SNEGSKA (reference sequence). The CDR3 here is CSAPHPWDRGDYGYTF. The DNA for the CDR3 is TGCAGTGCTCCGCACCCGTGGGACAGGGGGGACTATGGCTACACCTTC.

The rearrangement uses TRBV9 and TRBJ1-1, with D unclear. The germline V gene encodes CDR1 SGDLS and CDR2 YYNGEE. The CDR3 is 14 residues long. Trimming pared 4 bases from V and 0 bases from J, leaving 10 bases between. The CDR3 bases are TGTGCCAGCAGCTTAACAACGGTGAACACTGAAGCTTTCTTT. Its translation is CASSLTTVNTEAFF. The full variable domain, its missing parts supplied by reference TRBV9 and TRBJ1-1, is DSGVTQTPKHLITATGQRVTLRCSPRSGDLSVYWYQQSLDQGLQFLIQYYNGEERAKGNILERFSAQQFPDLHSELNLSSLELGDSALYFCASSLTTVNTEAFFGQGTRLTVV.

V usage is TRBV20-1 and J usage is TRBJ1-1; D unresolved. There are 11 residues in the CDR3. CDR1 is DFQATT, CDR2 SNEGSKA, per germline (reference sequence). With 1 base removed from V and 7 bases from J, the gap between germline ends came to 7 bases. The CDR3 protein is CSARASLEAFF. The DNA of the CDR3 is TGCAGTGCTAGAGCGTCCCTTGAAGCTTTCTTT.

The rearrangement links TRBV29-1 to TRBJ2-3; D is undetermined. V was clipped by 7 bases and J by 3 bases, with 11 bases between them. Germline loops: CDR1 SQVTM, CDR2 ANQGSEA. CDR3 size: 12 residues. CDR3 in DNA: TGCAGCGCAACGATAGGTACAGATACGCAGTATTTT. Its translation: CSATIGTDTQYF.

The chain uses TRBV30 and TRBJ2-7, with 10 bases matching TRBD1. The trim removed 5 bases at V and 0 bases at J, leaving 13 bases unmatched. The CDR3 has 17 amino acids. Germline CDR1 reads GTSNPN; CDR2 reads SVGIG (reference sequence). The CDR3 DNA reads as TGTGCCTGGTCCAAACCCTGGGGGACAGGGGTCTCCTACGAGCAGTACTTC. Translated: CAWSKPWGTGVSYEQYF.

The chain joins TRBV15 to TRBJ2-1; no firm D call. Trimming pared 0 bases from V and 15 bases from J, leaving 12 bases between. This CDR3 has 12 residues. The germline CDR1 and CDR2 sequences are LNHNV and YYDKDF (reference sequence). This CDR3 is CATSRDSTSPFF. CDR3 nucleotides: TGTGCCACCAGCAGAGATTCAACATCACCGTTCTTC.

This rearrangement joins TRBV2 to TRBJ1-2; the D gene is possibly TRBD1 (6 bases). This CDR3 has 13 amino acids. CDR1 is SNHLY and CDR2 is FYNNEI in the germline V gene. V lost 4 bases, J lost 5 bases, and 11 bases lay in between. The CDR3 nucleotides are TGTGCCAGCAGTGGGGACACCGGGTATGGCTACACCTTC. Translation: CASSGDTGYGYTF.

CDR3 DNA: TGTGCCAGCAGCGCACGGGGGCCCACAGATACGCAGTATTTT. It yields the protein CASSARGPTDTQYF. V and J are TRBV5-6 and TRBJ2-3; D is tentatively TRBD1 or TRBD2 (6 bases each). V gave up 4 bases and J gave up 2 bases, with 11 bases separating them. Germline values: CDR1 SGHDT, CDR2 YYEEEE. CDR3 size: 14 residues.

The chain uses TRBV3-1 and TRBJ2-7, with D unresolved. CDR1 and CDR2 (germline): LGHDT, YNNKEL (reference sequence). Trimming left V 1 base short and J 6 bases short, with 10 bases between. The CDR3 totals 13 residues. The CDR3 sequence is CASSQGASPEQYF. The CDR3 region has the DNA TGTGCCAGCAGCCAAGGCGCAAGCCCCGAGCAGTACTTC.

This sequence joins TRBV29-1 and TRBJ2-4; 10 bases agree with TRBD1. Germline assignment: CDR1 SQVTM and CDR2 ANQGSEA. The V and J ends lost 3 bases and 1 base, in that order; junction bases with no gene match: 3. This CDR3 has 15 residues. The CDR3 coding sequence is TGCAGCGTTGAGACAGGGGGCATGGCCAAAAACATTCAGTACTTC. Protein sequence: CSVETGGMAKNIQYF.

The CDR3 nucleotides are TGTGCCAGCAGCCCCCCCCAGGGCTACGAGCAGTACTTC. It encodes CASSPPQGYEQYF. The chain has TRBV9 and TRBJ2-7; a weak D match, TRBD1 (5 bases). This CDR3 region has 13 residues. The germline V gene encodes CDR1 SGDLS and CDR2 YYNGEE. The germline V and J ends were trimmed by 4 bases and 3 bases, with 11 bases remaining between them.

V usage is TRBV20-1 and J usage is TRBJ1-5; the match to TRBD1 covers 8 bases. V lost 2 bases, J lost 9 bases, and 12 bases stayed unmatched. The CDR3 spans 15 residues. From germline, CDR1 is DFQATT and CDR2 SNEGSKA (reference sequence). Here the CDR3 DNA reads TGCAGTGCTAGACAGGGGGCTATGCCTCTGATGCCCCAGCATTTT. This sequence encodes CSARQGAMPLMPQHF.

This sequence joins TRBV29-1 and TRBJ2-2, with D perhaps TRBD1 (5 bases). Trimming removed 1 base from V and 6 bases from J, with 12 bases in between. CDR1 SQVTM and CDR2 ANQGSEA come from the germline V gene. The CDR3 totals 14 residues. CDR3 sequence (DNA): TGCAGCGTTGAAGCGGACATCTCCCCCGGGGAGCTGTTTTTT. Protein: CSVEADISPGELFF.

This sequence joins TRBV9 and TRBJ1-1, with a tentative D call TRBD1 (5 bases). The CDR3 has 15 residues. CDR1 SGDLS and CDR2 YYNGEE come from the germline V gene. V was pared by 0 bases and J by 4 bases, with 13 bases between. CDR3 in DNA: TGTGCCAGCAGCGTAGTCGGGGCGGGGGGCACTGAAGCTTTCTTT. It translates to CASSVVGAGGTEAFF.

The genes are TRBV4-3 and TRBJ2-3; D might be TRBD1 (6 bases). The V gene lost 0 bases and the J gene lost 1 base, with 8 bases spanning the gap. Germline values: CDR1 LGHNA, CDR2 YSLEER. The CDR3 loop spans 15 amino acids. For the CDR3, the DNA is TGCGCCAGCAGCCAAGAGGGACAAGGCACAGATACGCAGTATTTT. Translating gives CASSQEGQGTDTQYF.

This clonotype was recorded only once. This sequence joins TRBV30 and TRBJ2-5; no clear D. Per the germline V gene, CDR1 is GTSNPN and CDR2 is SVGIG (reference sequence). V was pared by 0 bases and J by 4 bases, with 9 bases between. The CDR3 length is 13 residues. The CDR3 DNA follows: TGTGCCTGGAGTGTACTGACCCCAGAGACCCAGTACTTC. This encodes CAWSVLTPETQYF. Variable domain in full (rest from reference TRBV30 and TRBJ2-5): SQTIHQWPATLVQPVGSPLSLECTVEGTSNPNLYWYRQAAGRGLQLLFYSVGIGQISSEVPQNLSASRPQDRQFILSSKKLLLSDSGFYLCAWSVLTPETQYFGPGTRLLVL.

The chain couples TRBV20-1 to TRBJ2-3; D gene ambiguous. The V end was cut by 3 bases, the J end by 0 bases, with 10 bases between. Germline loops: CDR1 DFQATT, CDR2 SNEGSKA (reference sequence). The length of the CDR3 is 14 residues. CDR3 DNA sequence: TGCAGTGCTAGGGTGGTGGCTAGCACAGATACGCAGTATTTT. Translating it yields CSARVVASTDTQYF.

The chain recombines TRBV4-2 with TRBJ1-4; possible D gene TRBD1, 5 bases. The germline V gene has CDR1 LGHNA and CDR2 YNFKEQ. The V end lost 1 base, the J end lost 4 bases, and 13 bases lay between the germline ends. This CDR3 has 16 residues. The CDR3 nucleotides are TGTGCCAGCAGCCAAGTTATCGGGACCCTTAATGAAAAACTGTTTTTT. The encoded protein is CASSQVIGTLNEKLFF.

The chain employs TRBV29-1 and TRBJ2-2; 7 nucleotides match TRBD1. This CDR3 spans 14 amino acids. Trimming took 4 bases from V and 3 from J; bases not matched to a gene: 5. Germline CDR1 reads SQVTM; CDR2 reads ANQGSEA. This chain's CDR3 is CSVGGRGHTGELFF. DNA for the CDR3: TGCAGCGTTGGTGGTAGGGGGCACACCGGGGAGCTGTTTTTT.

The CDR3 DNA sequence: TGCAGCGCCGATCACGGGGGCGGAGAGACCCAGTACTTC. Protein: CSADHGGGETQYF. The genes are TRBV29-1 and TRBJ2-5; tentatively, D is TRBD1 or TRBD2 (6 bases each). The CDR3 length is 13 residues. Trimming took 7 bases from V and 4 from J, leaving 16 bases between them. Germline CDR1 SQVTM, CDR2 ANQGSEA.

The chain has TRBV20-1 and TRBJ1-1; TRBD1 aligns across 10 bases. Looked up from germline, CDR1 is DFQATT and CDR2 is SNEGSKA (reference sequence). V shed 3 bases and J 2 bases; nucleotides not matched to a gene: 6. The CDR3 consists of 15 residues. CDR3: CSASPRDRGNTEAFF. The CDR3 coding sequence is TGCAGTGCTAGTCCTCGGGACAGGGGAAACACTGAAGCTTTCTTT.

The rearrangement links TRBV9 to TRBJ1-1, with D possibly matching TRBD1 (5 bases). The CDR3 loop spans 15 amino acids. The germline V and J ends were trimmed by 3 bases and 1 base, with 13 bases remaining between them. Looked up from germline, CDR1 is SGDLS and CDR2 is YYNGEE. The CDR3 sequence is CASSGGGEWNTEAFF. The CDR3, as DNA: TGTGCCAGCAGCGGCGGGGGAGAATGGAACACTGAAGCTTTCTTT. The entire variable domain, with the rest obtained from reference TRBV9 and TRBJ1-1, is as follows: DSGVTQTPKHLITATGQRVTLRCSPRSGDLSVYWYQQSLDQGLQFLIQYYNGEERAKGNILERFSAQQFPDLHSELNLSSLELGDSALYFCASSGGGEWNTEAFFGQGTRLTVV.

The rearrangement uses TRBV7-6 and TRBJ2-5, with D perhaps matching TRBD1 (5 bases). Trimming removed 1 base from V and 5 bases from J, with 14 bases in between. The CDR3 spans 15 residues. The germline V gene has CDR1 SGHVS and CDR2 FNYEAQ. The CDR3 DNA sequence: TGTGCCAGCAGCTTAGAGGGGTCCGGATGGGAGACCCAGTACTTC. Encoded protein: CASSLEGSGWETQYF.